Each of the 20 T cell receptor beta chains below was sequenced from the same sample in a study of blood T cell repertoires in COVID-19. Method: immunoSEQ multiplex PCR; TCRdb's copy keeps in-frame clones and lacks some. The profile shows fewer than 350,000 clones, around 90% of them singletons. Sequenced material: PBMCs or T cells enriched from blood (not recorded which). The receptors stem from a woman between 35 and 50 years old who had recovered from COVID-19.

The chain carries TRBV5-1 and TRBJ2-7; 11 nucleotides match TRBD2. The ends lost 4 bases at V and 5 bases at J; junction bases unmatched: 11. There are 16 residues in the CDR3. CDR1 and CDR2 from the germline V gene are SGHRS and YFSETQ. The CDR3 DNA reads TGCGCCAGCAGCACCTTAGCGGGAGGGCCGGTAAACGAGCAGTACTTC. It is translated as CASSTLAGGPVNEQYF.

This chain joins TRBV7-9 and TRBJ2-1; D call uncertain. Germline CDR1 reads SEHNR; CDR2 reads FQNEAQ (reference sequence). The CDR3 sequence is 14 residues long. Trimming took 5 bases from V and 1 from J, leaving 9 bases between them. The CDR3 bases are TGTGCCAGCAGCCAGGCTCAGTCCTACAATGAGCAGTTCTTC. Amino acids: CASSQAQSYNEQFF.

This rearrangement joins TRBV6-5 to TRBJ1-4, with D perhaps TRBD1 (5 bases). CDR1 is MNHEY and CDR2 is SVGAGI in the germline V gene. Trimming stripped 6 bases from V and 3 bases from J, with 8 bases between. This CDR3 has 13 amino acids. The CDR3 DNA sequence: TGTGCCAGCAGACCAGGGTCTAATGAAAAACTGTTTTTT. Translating gives CASRPGSNEKLFF.

The chain uses TRBV28 and TRBJ2-7, with 7 positions matching TRBD1. Germline loops: CDR1 MDHEN, CDR2 SYDVKM. J gave up 2 bases and V 7 bases, and 8 bases lay outside the gene matches. The CDR3 runs to 14 residues. CDR3 bases: TGTGCCAGCACCTCGACAGGGCGAACCTACGAGCAGTACTTC. It codes for CASTSTGRTYEQYF.

This rearrangement joins TRBV30 to TRBJ1-2; D not resolved. The V gene lost 3 bases and the J gene lost 4 bases, with 9 bases spanning the gap. Germline values: CDR1 GTSNPN, CDR2 SVGIG (reference sequence). There are 12 residues in the CDR3. The CDR3 region is CAWRDNRYGYTF. CDR3 bases: TGTGCCTGGAGAGACAACCGCTATGGCTACACCTTC.

The chain employs TRBV28 and TRBJ1-2; 9 bases fit TRBD1. V lost 3 bases and J lost 6; bases outside the gene matches: 2. This CDR3 is built from 13 residues. Germline values: CDR1 MDHEN, CDR2 SYDVKM. The CDR3 nucleotides are TGTGCCAGCAGTTTCCGGGACAGGGATGGCTACACCTTC. Translation: CASSFRDRDGYTF.

This chain uses TRBV18 with TRBJ2-7, with 9 nucleotides matching TRBD2. Germline V gives CDR1 KGHSH, CDR2 LQKENI. This CDR3 region has 16 residues. Trimming at V came to 4 bases and at J to 2 bases, leaving 9 bases not matched to a gene. The CDR3 DNA sequence: TGTGCCAGCTCACTTGGTGCGGGGGGGTTCCCCTACGAGCAGTACTTC. Its translation is CASSLGAGGFPYEQYF.

The chain links TRBV7-6 to TRBJ2-7, with D perhaps TRBD1 (6 bases). CDR1 and CDR2 (germline): SGHVS, FNYEAQ. V lost 5 bases and J lost 2, with 16 bases in between. This CDR3 region has 15 residues. DNA for the CDR3: TGTGCCAGCAGCCCTGGGACCAGGGGCCCCTACGAGCAGTACTTC. Translated: CASSPGTRGPYEQYF.

The chain has TRBV7-9 and TRBJ2-1; a weak D match, TRBD1 (6 bases). Germline V gene sequence: CDR1 SEHNR, CDR2 FQNEAQ (reference sequence). The CDR3 length is 16 residues. Trimming pared 5 bases from V and 2 bases from J, leaving 16 bases between. CDR3 amino acids: CASSLHRDLPYNEQFF. In DNA, the CDR3 is TGTGCCAGCAGCCTCCACAGGGACCTACCCTACAATGAGCAGTTCTTC.

V usage is TRBV28 and J usage is TRBJ2-5; 7 nucleotides agree with TRBD2. The length of the CDR3 is 15 residues. Germline V gene lookup returns CDR1 MDHEN and CDR2 SYDVKM. Trimming removed 8 bases from V and 5 bases from J; junction bases left unmatched: 14. The CDR3 loop is CASALGGTIWETQYF. The DNA for the CDR3 is TGTGCCAGCGCCCTGGGGGGGACGATTTGGGAGACCCAGTACTTC.

The chain links TRBV6-2 or TRBV6-3 to TRBJ2-5; no clear D gene. The ends were cut back, 5 bases at V and 8 bases at J, with 18 bases in the middle. The germline CDR1 and CDR2 sequences are MNHEY and SVGEGT. CDR3 length equals 14 residues. CDR3 DNA sequence: TGTGCCAGCAGTCCAGGTTCTTCACGGTTTACCCAGTACTTC. Protein sequence: CASSPGSSRFTQYF.

This chain uses TRBV5-1 with TRBJ2-5, with 9 bases aligning to TRBD1. The V gene end was trimmed by 4 bases and the J gene end by 4 bases; junction bases not matched to a gene: 8. The CDR3 is 15 amino acids. CDR1 and CDR2 (germline): SGHRS, YFSETQ. CDR3: CASSSTPGQGETQYF. CDR3 bases: TGCGCCAGCAGCAGTACACCGGGACAGGGAGAGACCCAGTACTTC.

This CDR3 reads CASSSREEGKGNEQFF. In nucleotides, the CDR3 is TGTGCCAGCAGTTCCCGAGAGGAGGGGAAGGGCAATGAGCAGTTCTTC. This chain connects TRBV6-2 or TRBV6-3 to TRBJ2-1; D perhaps matches TRBD2 (6 bases). The length of the CDR3 is 16 residues. CDR1 and CDR2 from the germline V gene are MNHEY and SVGEGT. Trimming took off 4 bases at V and 6 bases at J, with 19 bases between the two ends.

This CDR3 is CASSDPTGGVAYEQYF. CDR3 nucleotide sequence: TGTGCCAGCAGTGACCCGACAGGGGGAGTTGCATACGAGCAGTACTTC. This chain connects TRBV2 to TRBJ2-7; 9 positions agree with TRBD1. CDR3 length: 16 amino acids. Trimming removed 3 bases from V and 4 bases from J; junction bases left unmatched: 10. CDR1 is SNHLY and CDR2 is FYNNEI in the germline V gene.

DNA of the CDR3: TGTGCCAGTAGTACGAGGCGGGGAGTCGGGGAGCTGTTTTTT. Protein product: CASSTRRGVGELFF. The chain has TRBV19 and TRBJ2-2, with a tentative D call TRBD2 (6 bases). Per germline, CDR1 LNHDA and CDR2 SQIVND (reference sequence). The CDR3 has 14 amino acids. V was shortened by 4 bases and J by 7 bases, with 13 bases between the two germline ends.

V and J are TRBV6-6 and TRBJ2-6; maybe TRBD1 (5 bases). The germline V gene encodes CDR1 MNHNY and CDR2 SVGAGI (reference sequence). The CDR3 length is 16 residues. V was pared by 2 bases and J by 0 bases, with 8 bases between. CDR3 loop: CASSYPQGSGANVLTF. In nucleotides, the CDR3 is TGTGCCAGCAGTTACCCGCAGGGCTCTGGGGCCAACGTCCTGACTTTC.

The rearrangement joins TRBV5-1 to TRBJ2-7; the match to TRBD2 covers 8 bases. The trim removed 5 bases at V and 0 bases at J, leaving 10 bases unmatched. The V gene's germline CDR1 is SGHRS and CDR2 YFSETQ. The CDR3 runs 16 residues. The CDR3 loop is CASRPNTGTSSYEQYF. CDR3 nucleotide sequence: TGCGCCAGCAGACCTAATACCGGGACTAGCTCCTACGAGCAGTACTTC.

The chain recombines TRBV20-1 with TRBJ1-1, with unresolved D. The CDR3 covers 11 residues. Germline V lookup: CDR1 DFQATT, CDR2 SNEGSKA (reference sequence). The CDR3 region is CKSQRNTEAFF. The CDR3 DNA reads as TGCAAAAGCCAGCGGAACACTGAAGCTTTCTTT.

The J gene is TRBJ2-7, the V gene TRBV6-5; TRBD1 matches 9 bases. With 9 bases clipped from V and 2 bases from J, the junction kept 8 bases outside the gene matches. CDR3 length: 14 residues. Per germline, CDR1 MNHEY and CDR2 SVGAGI. The CDR3 is CARKPGQGPYEQYF. CDR3 nucleotides: TGTGCCAGAAAACCGGGACAGGGCCCCTACGAGCAGTACTTC.

This chain connects TRBV30 to TRBJ2-7; the D gene is possibly TRBD2 (6 bases). CDR3 size: 12 residues. Per the germline V gene, CDR1 is GTSNPN and CDR2 is SVGIG (reference sequence). Trimming removed 2 bases at V and 2 bases at J, with 7 bases between. The CDR3 nucleotides are TGTGCCTGGAGTCTAGCGCCCTACGAGCAGTACTTC. Translating it yields CAWSLAPYEQYF.